This T cell receptor beta chain was identified in a study of tumor-infiltrating lymphocytes in primary liver carcinoma. To note about this clonotype: One end of the junction fails to match germline, which may point to a read error.

Joint extraction of RNA and DNA used about 17-31 mg of bulk tissue that was unsorted. Five separate regions of each tumor underwent sampling. Germline CDR1 reads SGHAT; CDR2 reads FQNNGV. The CDR3 has 12 amino acids. Researchers generated TCR beta cDNA from about 530 ng of total RNA, relying on a constant-region primer. Three-round nested multiplex PCR performed with slightly modified ARM-PCR produced the TCR beta libraries. A C-beta reverse primer was combined with TRBV1-TRBV30 forward primers in the first two PCR rounds, and each round had ten to eleven cycles. TCRdb re-called the multiplex PCR reads through MiXCR, storing one row per CDR3 protein. The table lists more than 30,000 distinct CDR3 sequences, less than 80% of them singletons.

The sample taken for sequencing was liver tumor tissue from sampling region 5. Subset given: tumor region T5, tumor centre. The receptor's source is a man aged 35 to 55 with primary liver carcinoma and hepatitis B virus infection. The chain carries TRBV11-2 and TRBJ2-3; no reliable D call. CDR3 DNA: TGTACCAGTAACGCCAGCACAGATACGCAGTATTTT. It is translated as CTSNASTDTQYF.